What follows are 32 T cell receptor beta chains derived from one specimen sequenced in a study of T-cell memory formation after mild COVID-19 (dated by TCRdb to 2020 to 2022). Library preparation employed 5' RACE. For sequencing, an Illumina NovaSeq 6000 was employed. Starting from the raw public reads, TCRdb applied fastp trimming at Q25, assembled clones with MiXCR and retained in-frame beta chains. A single entry per CDR3 protein holds the most common genes and DNA from its merged rows. The table for this sample lists 120,000 to 150,000 distinct CDR3 sequences; less than 20% of them were counted only once. The ten largest make up around 2.5% of the sample. The sample comprised PBMCs or a T cell subset sorted from them (not recorded which). Receptors were obtained from an adult woman who had mild COVID-19 (a few samples of this study predate the infection). The sample titles of this study are shuffled in the database, so cell type and time point are left out; the donor was told from shared clones.

The chain links TRBV4-1 to TRBJ1-5; D unclear. The CDR3 spans 16 residues. V was pared by 1 base and J by 4 bases, with 14 bases between. Germline values: CDR1 MGHRA, CDR2 YSYEKL. CDR3 nucleotides: TGCGCCAGCAGCCAAGTCGCTGCAGGCGGGAATCAGCCCCAGCATTTT. It translates to CASSQVAAGGNQPQHF.

A few counts support this clonotype. The J gene is TRBJ1-1, the V gene TRBV7-9; D unresolved. CDR1 is SEHNR, CDR2 FQNEAQ, per germline (reference sequence). V was trimmed by 5 bases and J by 6 bases, leaving 10 bases between them. The CDR3 extends over 12 amino acids. CDR3 residues: CASSLVRPEAFF. The CDR3 DNA is TGTGCCAGCAGCCTTGTTCGCCCTGAAGCTTTCTTT.

The chain is built from TRBV18 and TRBJ1-1, with TRBD1 as a possible D gene (5 bases). The CDR3 spans 18 residues. V was pared by 1 base and J by 1 base, with 19 bases between. CDR1 KGHSH and CDR2 LQKENI come from the germline V gene. The CDR3 sequence: CASSPRAATGYANTEAFF. The CDR3 DNA reads as TGTGCCAGCTCACCACGGGCAGCCACAGGTTATGCGAACACTGAAGCTTTCTTT. Full variable domain (remainder filled in from reference TRBV18 and TRBJ1-1): NAGVMQNPRHLVRRRGQEARLRCSPMKGHSHVYWYRQLPEEGLKFMVYLQKENIIDESGMPKERFSAEFPKEGPSILRIQQVVRGDSAAYFCASSPRAATGYANTEAFFGQGTRLTVV.

There are a few counts of this clonotype. V is TRBV6-5 and J is TRBJ1-2; D is ambiguous. The CDR3 has 14 amino acids. From germline, CDR1 is MNHEY and CDR2 SVGAGI. The V and J ends lost 0 bases and 1 base respectively, with 6 bases between them. The CDR3 bases are TGTGCCAGCAGTTACTCGAAGGGTAACTATGGCTACACCTTC. Its protein is CASSYSKGNYGYTF.

CDR3 bases: TGCAGTGCCATCCCCCCGGCGGGACTAGCAACAGATACGCAGTATTTT. Its protein is CSAIPPAGLATDTQYF. The chain combines TRBV20-1 with TRBJ2-3, with 9 bases that match TRBD2. CDR1 is DFQATT, CDR2 SNEGSKA, per germline (reference sequence). The trim removed 6 bases at V and 3 bases at J, leaving 13 bases unmatched. The CDR3 has 16 residues.

V is TRBV6-1 and J is TRBJ1-2; 7 bases match TRBD1. J gave up 2 bases and V 6 bases, and 3 bases lay outside the gene matches. CDR1 is MNHNS, CDR2 SASEGT, per germline. CDR3 size: 13 residues. This CDR3 reads CASRQQGNYGYTF. The CDR3 DNA reads as TGTGCCAGCAGGCAACAGGGGAACTATGGCTACACCTTC.

This clonotype was counted between two and nine times. The CDR3 nucleotides are TGTGCCAGCAGCTTTGGGACAGGGTATGGCTACACCTTC. Its protein is CASSFGTGYGYTF. The chain recombines TRBV7-3 with TRBJ1-2, with 9 bases fitting TRBD1. Looked up from germline, CDR1 is SGHTA and CDR2 is FQGTGA. This CDR3 contains 13 residues. J gave up 5 bases and V 3 bases, and 1 base lay outside the gene matches. The full variable domain, in which reference TRBV7-3 and TRBJ1-2 provide the parts outside the CDR3, is GAGVSQTPSNKVTEKGKYVELRCDPISGHTALYWYRQSLGQGPEFLIYFQGTGAADDSGLPNDRFFAVRPEGSVSTLKIQRTERGDSAVYLCASSFGTGYGYTFGSGTRLTVV.

The chain joins TRBV9 to TRBJ1-3; the D gene is possibly TRBD1 (6 bases). CDR1 is SGDLS and CDR2 is YYNGEE in the germline V gene. V was pared by 2 bases and J by 2 bases, with 17 bases between. The CDR3 contains 17 residues. As DNA, the CDR3 is TGTGCCAGCAGCGTCTTTGGGAGGGGGATAGCTGGAAACACCATATATTTT. Protein sequence: CASSVFGRGIAGNTIYF.

This clonotype was counted a few times. J is TRBJ2-5 and V is TRBV7-9; 8 bases match TRBD2. The CDR3 length is 14 residues. The V and J ends lost 4 bases and 5 bases, in that order; junction bases with no gene match: 6. Per germline, CDR1 SEHNR and CDR2 FQNEAQ (reference sequence). CDR3 in amino acids: CASSSGLAAETQYF. As DNA, the CDR3 is TGTGCCAGCAGCTCCGGACTAGCAGCGGAGACCCAGTACTTC.

The gene calls are TRBV10-3 and TRBJ2-3; TRBD2 agrees at 11 bases. With V trimmed by 0 bases and J by 2 bases, 4 bases remained unmatched. The CDR3 totals 17 residues. Germline loops: CDR1 ENHRY, CDR2 SYGVKD. The CDR3 here is CAISESKTSGNTDTQYF. The CDR3 DNA follows: TGTGCCATCAGTGAGTCGAAGACTAGCGGGAACACAGATACGCAGTATTTT.

This clonotype turned up a few times. The V and J genes are TRBV7-9 and TRBJ2-7; 9 bases map to TRBD1. This CDR3 region has 15 residues. V was pared by 4 bases and J by 2 bases, with 6 bases of the junction left unmatched. Germline loops: CDR1 SEHNR, CDR2 FQNEAQ (reference sequence). CDR3 residues: CASSWTGAHPYEQYF. Written as DNA, the CDR3 is TGTGCCAGCAGCTGGACAGGGGCCCATCCCTACGAGCAGTACTTC.

This clonotype was observed a few times. V usage is TRBV6-5 and J usage is TRBJ2-7; 9 bases are a match to TRBD2. The ends lost 7 bases at V and 1 base at J; junction bases unmatched: 8. This CDR3 is 15 amino acids long. Germline assignment: CDR1 MNHEY and CDR2 SVGAGI. Here the CDR3 DNA reads TGTGCCAGCAAGTGGGGAACTAGCGGGTCCTACGAGCAGTACTTC. Protein: CASKWGTSGSYEQYF.

V gene TRBV7-8 combines with J gene TRBJ1-2; tentatively, D is TRBD1 (6 bases). Germline loops: CDR1 SGHVS, CDR2 FQNEAQ. The V and J ends lost 5 bases and 4 bases respectively, with 14 bases between them. The CDR3 totals 14 residues. The CDR3 DNA is TGTGCCAGCAGCCCCGGGACATCCTTCTATGGCTACACCTTC. This gives the protein CASSPGTSFYGYTF.

The chain links TRBV4-2 to TRBJ2-5; 9 bases are a match to TRBD2. Per germline, CDR1 LGHNA and CDR2 YNFKEQ. Trimming at V came to 4 bases and at J to 3 bases, leaving 6 bases not matched to a gene. The CDR3 has 15 amino acids. This chain's CDR3 is CASSPSGGGEETQYF. CDR3 DNA sequence: TGTGCCAGCAGCCCCTCGGGCGGGGGGGAAGAGACCCAGTACTTC.

The chain employs TRBV18 and TRBJ1-2; D may be TRBD1 (5 bases). The CDR3 totals 15 residues. Germline V gene lookup returns CDR1 KGHSH and CDR2 LQKENI. The V end lost 3 bases, the J end lost 8 bases, and 19 bases lay between the germline ends. CDR3 DNA sequence: TGTGCCAGCTCACCTGGGTTCGGGACCGCCCTAGGCTACACCTTC. This translates into CASSPGFGTALGYTF.

This clonotype was counted ten times or more. V usage is TRBV6-2 or TRBV6-3 and J usage is TRBJ2-1; 11 bases line up with TRBD2. The CDR3 extends over 14 amino acids. Per germline, CDR1 MNHEY and CDR2 SVGEGT. V lost 5 bases to trimming and J lost 7 bases; unmatched junction nucleotides: 4. The CDR3 spells CASSLAGGQNEQFF. CDR3 DNA sequence: TGTGCCAGCAGTCTAGCGGGAGGTCAGAATGAGCAGTTCTTC.

This clonotype was detected only a few times. The rearrangement uses TRBV6-5 and TRBJ1-2; no clear D. Germline values: CDR1 MNHEY, CDR2 SVGAGI. The CDR3 contains 17 residues. Deletions cut 2 bases from V and 0 bases from J, with 16 bases between. The CDR3 is CASSYTLSDGANYGYTF. DNA of the CDR3: TGTGCCAGCAGTTACACGCTATCCGACGGGGCTAACTATGGCTACACCTTC.

This clonotype was detected only a few times. The rearrangement links TRBV15 to TRBJ1-4; possible D gene TRBD1, 5 bases. The length of the CDR3 is 18 residues. In germline, CDR1 is LNHNV, CDR2 YYDKDF (reference sequence). Trimming stripped 3 bases from V and 8 bases from J, with 25 bases between. CDR3 bases: TGTGCCACCAGCAGCCCTCATAAGCATGGAGGGGTAATCGAAAAACTGTTTTTT. It translates to CATSSPHKHGGVIEKLFF.

The V and J genes are TRBV4-1 and TRBJ1-2, with 8 bases that match TRBD1. Looked up from germline, CDR1 is MGHRA and CDR2 is YSYEKL. The junction had 10 bases not matched to a gene; V was cut back by 5 bases and J by 5 bases. This CDR3 region has 15 residues. The CDR3 is CASSKTSTGEYGYTF. CDR3 sequence (DNA): TGCGCCAGCAGCAAGACCTCGACAGGGGAATATGGCTACACCTTC.

V gene TRBV7-3 combines with J gene TRBJ2-7; D perhaps matches TRBD1 (5 bases). Germline CDR1 SGHTA, CDR2 FQGTGA. Trimming cost V 5 bases and J 2 bases, with 16 bases left between them. The CDR3 has 15 amino acids. CDR3 sequence reads: CASSPREGVTYEQYF. CDR3 bases: TGTGCCAGCAGCCCCCGTGAAGGGGTTACCTACGAGCAGTACTTC.

This clonotype was counted between two and nine times. The V call is TRBV19, the J call TRBJ2-1; 11 positions match TRBD2. CDR1 and CDR2 (germline): LNHDA, SQIVND (reference sequence). The CDR3 is 14 residues long. J gave up 7 bases and V 8 bases, and 7 bases lay outside the gene matches. The CDR3 nucleotides read TGTGCCAGTGGGACTAGCGGTAGTAATAATGAGCAGTTCTTC. The encoded protein is CASGTSGSNNEQFF.

The V call is TRBV24-1, the J call TRBJ1-1; 7 bases map to TRBD1. V was pared by 8 bases and J by 2 bases, with 7 bases of the junction left unmatched. Germline assignment: CDR1 KGHDR and CDR2 SFDVKD. This CDR3 region has 14 residues. This CDR3 is CATTAGGANTEAFF. CDR3 DNA: TGTGCCACCACGGCAGGGGGGGCCAACACTGAAGCTTTCTTT.

The table lists this clonotype with a few counts. The rearrangement links TRBV24-1 to TRBJ2-2, with TRBD2 identical over 13 bases. The V gene's germline CDR1 is KGHDR and CDR2 SFDVKD. V lost 1 base and J lost 3; bases outside the gene matches: 7. The CDR3 totals 19 residues. The CDR3 nucleotides read TGTGCCACCAGTGATTTAGGGCGACTAGCGGGAGGCCACACCGGGGAGCTGTTTTTT. Protein sequence: CATSDLGRLAGGHTGELFF.

As concerns this clonotype: At one end the junction does not follow the germline gene, possibly because of a read error. The gene calls are TRBV6-2 or TRBV6-3 and TRBJ1-2; possible D gene TRBD1, 5 bases. This CDR3 is 12 amino acids long. Germline V gives CDR1 MNHEY, CDR2 SVGEGT. The CDR3 DNA reads as TGTGCCAGCAGTTATCTCCCCGGGACCGGAAACTTC. Translating gives CASSYLPGTGNF.

This clonotype occurred a few times. The chain links TRBV5-5 to TRBJ1-4; tentatively, D is TRBD1 (6 bases). This CDR3 has 16 residues. In germline, CDR1 is SGHKS, CDR2 YYEKEE (reference sequence). The V end was cut by 4 bases, the J end by 0 bases, with 13 bases between. The CDR3 bases are TGTGCCAGCAGCCTCGGACAGCCCGCAACTAATGAAAAACTGTTTTTT. Protein: CASSLGQPATNEKLFF. Full variable domain (rest looked up from reference TRBV5-5 and TRBJ1-4): DAGVTQSPTHLIKTRGQQVTLRCSPISGHKSVSWYQQVLGQGPQFIFQYYEKEERGRGNFPDRFSARQFPNYSSELNVNALLLGDSALYLCASSLGQPATNEKLFFGSGTQLSVL.

This clonotype has only a few counts. The CDR3 here is CASSSSGSRETQYF. CDR3 in DNA: TGTGCCAGCAGCTCTAGCGGGAGTCGGGAGACCCAGTACTTC. J is TRBJ2-5 and V is TRBV7-8, with 10 nucleotides matching TRBD2. V shed 4 bases and J 5 bases; nucleotides not matched to a gene: 4. The CDR3 spans 14 residues. CDR1 and CDR2 (germline): SGHVS, FQNEAQ.

V and J are TRBV6-5 and TRBJ1-3; D possibly corresponds to TRBD1 (6 bases). This CDR3 spans 15 amino acids. The germline V and J ends were trimmed by 8 bases and 2 bases, with 16 bases remaining between them. In germline, CDR1 is MNHEY, CDR2 SVGAGI. The CDR3 DNA reads as TGTGCCAGCTGCAGGGACGGGGGGCCTGGAAACACCATATATTTT. The encoded protein is CASCRDGGPGNTIYF.

Written as DNA, the CDR3 is TGTGCCAGCAGCTTGGCGGGCCAGGAGCAGTTCTTC. This codes for CASSLAGQEQFF. The J gene is TRBJ2-1, the V gene TRBV5-6; unclear D gene. Germline V lookup: CDR1 SGHDT, CDR2 YYEEEE. V gave up 0 bases and J gave up 10 bases, with 8 bases separating them. The CDR3 is 12 amino acids.

J is TRBJ2-7 and V is TRBV30, with 7 bases aligning to TRBD2. J gave up 1 base and V 2 bases, and 8 bases lay outside the gene matches. Germline assignment: CDR1 GTSNPN and CDR2 SVGIG (reference sequence). This CDR3 is built from 15 residues. The CDR3 reads CAWSPSGVLSYEQYF. Written as DNA, the CDR3 is TGTGCCTGGAGTCCCAGCGGGGTTTTGTCCTACGAGCAGTACTTC. The full variable domain, completed using reference TRBV30 and TRBJ2-7, is SQTIHQWPATLVQPVGSPLSLECTVEGTSNPNLYWYRQAAGRGLQLLFYSVGIGQISSEVPQNLSASRPQDRQFILSSKKLLLSDSGFYLCAWSPSGVLSYEQYFGPGTRLTVT.

The chain joins TRBV4-1 to TRBJ1-6, with D hard to call. The length of the CDR3 is 12 residues. The V end was cut by 3 bases, the J end by 7 bases, with 4 bases between. CDR1 and CDR2 from the germline V gene are MGHRA and YSYEKL. CDR3 sequence: CASSHENSPLHF. CDR3 nucleotides: TGCGCCAGCAGCCACGAAAATTCACCCCTCCACTTT.

In this sample, this clonotype turned up a few times. This chain joins TRBV5-1 and TRBJ1-2; 8 positions match TRBD1. The CDR3 contains 15 residues. CDR1 is SGHRS, CDR2 YFSETQ, per germline. V gave up 4 bases and J gave up 5 bases; unmatched junction bases: 10. CDR3 coding DNA: TGCGCCAGCAGCACGATACCGGGACAGGCGTATGGCTACACCTTC. This translates into CASSTIPGQAYGYTF.

The chain employs TRBV18 and TRBJ2-7, with 7 nucleotides matching TRBD1. V shed 6 bases and J 3 bases; nucleotides not matched to a gene: 5. This CDR3 is built from 13 residues. The germline V gene has CDR1 KGHSH and CDR2 LQKENI. CDR3 sequence (DNA): TGTGCCAGCTCGGACCGACAGGGCTACGAGCAGTACTTC. It yields the protein CASSDRQGYEQYF.